The source of this T cell receptor (beta chain) is a study of shared clonotypes between healthy human individuals. CDR1 is MGHRA and CDR2 is YSYEKL in the germline V gene. There are 15 residues in the CDR3. The V and J ends lost 0 bases and 3 bases respectively, with 12 bases between them. Some 30,000 T cell genomes, or roughly 200 ng DNA, went into the sorted-subset replicate PCRs. In the original processing: Junction-only immunoSEQ data arrived without quality scores, meaning filtering differed. TCRdb keeps only in-frame clones here, not all; method: immunoSEQ multiplex PCR. From that table come the V and J calls and clone size; the DNA was used to work out D and trimming. The table has about 100,000 clones, 60% to 75% seen once. CD45RO+ cells and CCR7-negative CD45RA+ TemRA cells were combined as CD8 memory.

This chain connects TRBV4-1 to TRBJ2-7; D is possibly TRBD2 (5 bases). Sample: memory CD8+ T cells sorted from blood. Sample subset: CD45RO+ cells pooled with CCR7-negative TemRA cells. This TCR derives from a man aged 30 to 39 in good health. CDR3 region: CASSQDRRQNYEQYF. DNA of the CDR3: TGCGCCAGCAGCCAAGATAGGAGGCAGAACTACGAGCAGTACTTC.